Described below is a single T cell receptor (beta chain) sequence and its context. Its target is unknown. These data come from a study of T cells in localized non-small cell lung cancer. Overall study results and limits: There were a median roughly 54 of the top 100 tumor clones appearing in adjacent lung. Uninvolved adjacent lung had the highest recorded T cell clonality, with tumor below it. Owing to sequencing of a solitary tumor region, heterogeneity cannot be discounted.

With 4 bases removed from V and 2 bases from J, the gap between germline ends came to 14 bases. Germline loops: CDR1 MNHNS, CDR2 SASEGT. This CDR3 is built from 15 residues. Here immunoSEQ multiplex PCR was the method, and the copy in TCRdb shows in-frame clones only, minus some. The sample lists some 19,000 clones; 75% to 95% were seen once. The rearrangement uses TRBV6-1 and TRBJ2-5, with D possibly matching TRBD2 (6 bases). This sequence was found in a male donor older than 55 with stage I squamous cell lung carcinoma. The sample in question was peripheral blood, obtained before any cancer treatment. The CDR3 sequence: CASSALGLRQETQYF. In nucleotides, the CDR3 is TGTGCCAGCAGTGCCCTGGGACTGCGACAAGAGACCCAGTACTTC.